The entry below gives a single T cell receptor beta chain sequence along with its context. The antigen is not known. The sample is drawn from a study of OX40 agonist ivuxolimab in advanced cancers. As for the study in general: Participants averaged 60 years of age (range about 23 to 80) and were around 83% male. Study findings and constraints: The average count of expanded clones was higher among CD8+ T cells than among CD4+.

The CDR3 has 11 residues. Germline lookup yields CDR1 MDHEN and CDR2 SYDVKM. Trimming took off 8 bases at V and 6 bases at J, with 9 bases between the two ends. Sequencing used immunoSEQ multiplex PCR; TCRdb keeps in-frame clones, though not all of them. The data hold approximately 30,000 clones, with approximately 88% observed a single time. The chain couples TRBV28 to TRBJ2-3; no clear D gene. This TCR was sampled from an adult with an advanced solid tumor such as melanoma, head and neck, liver or kidney cancer. The specimen was CD4+ or CD8+ T cells sorted from blood, collected in a trial of the OX40 agonist ivuxolimab. The CDR3 loop reads CASRRADTQYF. The CDR3 DNA is TGTGCCAGCCGTCGGGCTGATACGCAGTATTTT.